Presented here are 21 T cell receptor beta chains from one specimen sequenced in a study of shared clonotypes between healthy human individuals. Sequencing was performed with immunoSEQ multiplex PCR; in TCRdb, only in-frame clones are kept and a portion is missing. This table has fewer than 1.8 million clones, just under 99% appearing once. The specimen was naive CD4+ T cells sorted from blood. Specified subset: CD45RA+ positively selected. These receptors were collected from a man between 25 and 39 years old in good health.

The DNA of the CDR3 is TGTGCCAGCAGCCAAGCCCATACCGGGACAGGGACATTAAGCAATCAGCCCCAGCATTTT. It encodes CASSQAHTGTGTLSNQPQHF. V usage is TRBV4-2 and J usage is TRBJ1-5; 9 nucleotides align to TRBD1. V lost 1 base to trimming and J lost 1 base; unmatched junction nucleotides: 14. The CDR3 is 20 residues long. The germline gives CDR1 LGHNA, CDR2 YNFKEQ.

This chain joins TRBV7-9 and TRBJ1-4; no clear D. Deletions cut 5 bases from V and 7 bases from J, with 23 bases between. The V gene's germline CDR1 is SEHNR and CDR2 FQNEAQ (reference sequence). This CDR3 contains 17 residues. The CDR3 sequence is CASSADRRGSAREKLFF. The CDR3 region has the DNA TGTGCCAGCAGCGCGGACCGCCGTGGGTCTGCACGTGAAAAACTGTTTTTT.

For this clone: The sample carries other DNA sequences with the same CDR3. V usage is TRBV5-1 and J usage is TRBJ2-1; 9 bases are shared with TRBD2. V dropped 0 bases and J dropped 4; count of bases not matched to a gene: 5. Germline-derived CDR1 and CDR2 are SGHRS and YFSETQ. The CDR3 contains 16 residues. This CDR3 is CASSLAAAGGYNEQFF. Written as DNA, the CDR3 is TGCGCCAGCAGCTTGGCTGCAGCGGGGGGTTACAATGAGCAGTTCTTC. Drawing the rest from reference TRBV5-1 and TRBJ2-1, the complete variable domain is KAGVTQTPRYLIKTRGQQVTLSCSPISGHRSVSWYQQTPGQGLQFLFEYFSETQRNKGNFPGRFSGRQFSNSRSEMNVSTLELGDSALYLCASSLAAAGGYNEQFFGPGTRLTVL.

This clone has a single count. The J gene is TRBJ2-2, the V gene TRBV18, with 10 bases matching TRBD2. The CDR3 has 17 residues. The V segment lost 2 bases and the J segment 5 bases; nucleotides outside the gene matches: 8. Germline loops: CDR1 KGHSH, CDR2 LQKENI. The CDR3 DNA sequence: TGTGCCAGCTCACCATCAAGCGGGAGGGCCGGTACCGGGGAGCTGTTTTTT. Protein sequence: CASSPSSGRAGTGELFF.

This chain links TRBV25-1 with TRBJ2-3; perhaps D is TRBD1 or TRBD2 (5 bases each). The length of the CDR3 is 10 residues. The V and J ends lost 9 bases and 6 bases respectively, with 7 bases between them. The V gene's germline CDR1 is MGHDK and CDR2 SYGVNS. The CDR3 region is CARGVDTQYF. The CDR3 bases are TGTGCCAGGGGGGTGGATACGCAGTATTTT.

This chain links TRBV5-1 with TRBJ2-7; 9 nucleotides match TRBD1. The junction had 8 bases not matched to a gene; V was cut back by 0 bases and J by 4 bases. CDR1 is SGHRS and CDR2 is YFSETQ in the germline V gene. This CDR3 spans 16 amino acids. Here the CDR3 reads CASSLEAGTGFYEQYF. DNA for the CDR3: TGCGCCAGCAGCTTGGAAGCCGGGACAGGGTTTTACGAGCAGTACTTC. Drawing the rest from reference TRBV5-1 and TRBJ2-7, the complete variable domain is KAGVTQTPRYLIKTRGQQVTLSCSPISGHRSVSWYQQTPGQGLQFLFEYFSETQRNKGNFPGRFSGRQFSNSRSEMNVSTLELGDSALYLCASSLEAGTGFYEQYFGPGTRLTVT.

Here the CDR3 reads CSVTGPGSLYEQYF. The CDR3 bases are TGCAGCGTGACGGGACCGGGGTCCCTCTACGAGCAGTACTTC. The chain employs TRBV29-1 and TRBJ2-7; D may match TRBD1 or TRBD2 (5 bases each). This CDR3 contains 14 residues. Per germline, CDR1 SQVTM and CDR2 ANQGSEA. Trimming stripped 6 bases from V and 3 bases from J, with 18 bases between.

CDR3 in DNA: TGTGCCAGCAGCCAAGGGTGGGGGACCGTCTCCTACGAGCAGTACTTC. Translation gives CASSQGWGTVSYEQYF. V and J are TRBV14 and TRBJ2-7, with D perhaps matching TRBD1 or TRBD2 (5 bases each). This CDR3 has 16 residues. Germline V CDR1 and CDR2: SGHDN, FVKESK. The V end was cut by 1 base, the J end by 0 bases, with 13 bases between.

This chain links TRBV15 with TRBJ1-5; D is perhaps TRBD1 (6 bases). Trimming stripped 5 bases from V and 0 bases from J, with 11 bases between. CDR3 length: 15 amino acids. Germline assignment: CDR1 LNHNV and CDR2 YYDKDF (reference sequence). The CDR3 loop is CATSATGHSNQPQHF. The CDR3 DNA is TGTGCCACCAGCGCTACAGGGCATAGCAATCAGCCCCAGCATTTT.

V is TRBV9 and J is TRBJ1-2; tentative D call: TRBD1 (5 bases). Germline assignment: CDR1 SGDLS and CDR2 YYNGEE. Trimming removed 0 bases at V and 2 bases at J, with 11 bases between. This CDR3 has 15 amino acids. The CDR3 nucleotides read TGTGCCAGCAGCGTAGCAACGGCAGGGAACTATGGCTACACCTTC. Translating gives CASSVATAGNYGYTF.

This chain connects TRBV7-9 to TRBJ2-7; TRBD1 matches 9 bases. This CDR3 is 14 amino acids long. V lost 5 bases to trimming and J lost 2 bases; unmatched junction nucleotides: 4. The germline V gene encodes CDR1 SEHNR and CDR2 FQNEAQ (reference sequence). In DNA form, the CDR3 reads TGTGCCAGCAGCCCCCGGGACAGGGCCTACGAGCAGTACTTC. Protein product: CASSPRDRAYEQYF.

V and J are TRBV11-2 and TRBJ1-3; tentative D call: TRBD1 (6 bases). The CDR3 extends over 14 amino acids. The ends were cut back, 1 base at V and 4 bases at J, with 8 bases in the middle. The germline V gene has CDR1 SGHAT and CDR2 FQNNGV. CDR3 loop: CASSLGGHGNTIYF. The CDR3 DNA sequence: TGTGCCAGCAGCTTAGGGGGGCACGGAAACACCATATATTTT.

As regards this clone: The final CDR3 position lacks the conserved phenylalanine or tryptophan, pointing to a likely read error. The DNA is omitted, as the CDR3 cannot be located on it reliably, and the CDR3 follows TCRdb's listing. The V call is TRBV6-7, the J call TRBJ2-7; TRBD1, the table's D call, lacks a check against the DNA. TRBV6-7 is filed as an ORF, its function uncertain. The CDR3 spans 9 residues, counting both ends. The CDR3 here is CATETGTSL.

CDR3 in amino acids: CASRSPGQGIEQYF. The CDR3 region has the DNA TGTGCCAGCAGGTCCCCGGGACAGGGCATCGAGCAGTACTTC. This sequence joins TRBV6-6 and TRBJ2-7; 9 bases map to TRBD1. The CDR3 runs to 14 residues. The V segment lost 6 bases and the J segment 6 bases; nucleotides outside the gene matches: 9. The germline CDR1 and CDR2 sequences are MNHNY and SVGAGI (reference sequence).

The J gene is TRBJ2-7, the V gene TRBV19; D possibly corresponds to TRBD2 (5 bases). V gave up 2 bases and J gave up 7 bases, with 18 bases separating them. There are 15 residues in the CDR3. Germline CDR1 LNHDA, CDR2 SQIVND (reference sequence). The CDR3 region has the DNA TGTGCCAGTAGTATATCCGGGGAACCCTACGCGGAGCAGTACTTC. This encodes CASSISGEPYAEQYF. Looking up the rest from reference TRBV19 and TRBJ2-7 gives the full variable domain: DGGITQSPKYLFRKEGQNVTLSCEQNLNHDAMYWYRQDPGQGLRLIYYSQIVNDFQKGDIAEGYSVSREKKESFPLTVTSAQKNPTAFYLCASSISGEPYAEQYFGPGTRLTVT.

The CDR3 nucleotides read TGCGCCAGCATGAGCGGGAGTGATACGCAGTATTTT. It yields the protein CASMSGSDTQYF. V and J are TRBV10-2 and TRBJ2-3; 8 positions match TRBD2. CDR1 and CDR2 from the germline V gene are WSHSY and SAAADI. With V trimmed by 7 bases and J by 6 bases, 3 bases remained unmatched. This CDR3 spans 12 amino acids.

The gene calls are TRBV7-3 and TRBJ2-2, with D unclear. V lost 4 bases and J 1 base, leaving 7 bases between the germline ends. CDR3 length equals 14 residues. CDR1 is SGHTA, CDR2 FQGTGA, per germline. CDR3 sequence reads: CASSSDENTGELFF. Written as DNA, the CDR3 is TGTGCCAGCAGCTCAGACGAGAACACCGGGGAGCTGTTTTTT.

The chain has TRBV5-1 and TRBJ2-2; 8 nucleotides line up with TRBD2. In germline, CDR1 is SGHRS, CDR2 YFSETQ. The CDR3 consists of 16 residues. Trimming cost V 4 bases and J 3 bases; bases outside gene matches: 8. The CDR3 DNA sequence: TGCGCCAGCAGCAGACTCAGCGGGAGTGACACCGGGGAGCTGTTTTTT. This gives the protein CASSRLSGSDTGELFF.

The chain couples TRBV25-1 to TRBJ2-1; 7 bases line up with TRBD2. Germline CDR1 and CDR2: MGHDK and SYGVNS. CDR3 length: 16 amino acids. V was pared by 4 bases and J by 6 bases, with 12 bases of the junction left unmatched. The CDR3 DNA sequence: TGTGCCAGCAGTGTGATGGGCGGGAGTGTGCGCAATGAGCAGTTCTTC. Translation: CASSVMGGSVRNEQFF.

V is TRBV2 and J is TRBJ1-1; no clear D gene. The length of the CDR3 is 11 residues. The V end was cut by 6 bases, the J end by 5 bases, with 7 bases between. Per germline, CDR1 SNHLY and CDR2 FYNNEI. The chain's CDR3 is CASRLRTEAFF. The CDR3 DNA sequence: TGTGCCAGCAGGTTACGGACTGAAGCTTTCTTT.

DNA of the CDR3: TGCGCCAGCAGCTTGGTGGGGACAGCTAGCACAGATACGCAGTATTTT. Protein: CASSLVGTASTDTQYF. The rearrangement joins TRBV5-1 to TRBJ2-3; 7 positions agree with TRBD1. CDR1 and CDR2 from the germline V gene are SGHRS and YFSETQ. The CDR3 is made up of 16 amino acids. The junction had 4 bases not matched to a gene; V was cut back by 0 bases and J by 0 bases.